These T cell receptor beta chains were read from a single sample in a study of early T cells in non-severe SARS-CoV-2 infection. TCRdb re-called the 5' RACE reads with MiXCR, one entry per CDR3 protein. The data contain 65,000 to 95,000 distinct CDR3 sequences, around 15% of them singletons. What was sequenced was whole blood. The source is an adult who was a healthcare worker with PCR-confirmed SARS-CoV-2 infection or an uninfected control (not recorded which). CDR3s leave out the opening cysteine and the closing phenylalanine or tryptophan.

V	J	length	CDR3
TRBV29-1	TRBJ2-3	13	SVEPPEGSTDTQY
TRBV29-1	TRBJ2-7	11	SVGGGPFYEQY
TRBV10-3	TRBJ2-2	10	AISEGTGELF
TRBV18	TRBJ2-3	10	ASSPRADTQY
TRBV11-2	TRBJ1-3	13	ASSPTWGSGNTIY
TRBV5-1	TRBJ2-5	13	ASTLVRGGQETQY
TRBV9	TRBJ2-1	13	ASSVDVSSYNEQF
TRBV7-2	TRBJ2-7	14	ASSLGPIHVSYEQY
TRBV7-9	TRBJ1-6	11	ASSRAANSPLH
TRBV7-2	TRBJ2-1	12	ASSLAIAYNEQF
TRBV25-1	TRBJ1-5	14	ATYHGQRLSNQPQH
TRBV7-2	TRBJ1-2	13	ASSIPGRTNYGYT
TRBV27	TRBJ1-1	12	ASGYFGRNTEAF
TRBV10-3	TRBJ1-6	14	AISEGGQGQNSPLH
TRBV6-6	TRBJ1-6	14	ASSFFESSYNSPLH
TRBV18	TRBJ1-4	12	ASSPGQINEKLF
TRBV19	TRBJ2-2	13	ASSQPGLVSGELF
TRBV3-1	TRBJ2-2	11	ASSLRDTRELF
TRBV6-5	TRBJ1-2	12	ASSSINRGRGYT
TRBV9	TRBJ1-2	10	ASSLRDYGYT
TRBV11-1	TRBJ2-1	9	ASRRSREQF
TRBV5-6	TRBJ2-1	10	ASSLVPDEQF